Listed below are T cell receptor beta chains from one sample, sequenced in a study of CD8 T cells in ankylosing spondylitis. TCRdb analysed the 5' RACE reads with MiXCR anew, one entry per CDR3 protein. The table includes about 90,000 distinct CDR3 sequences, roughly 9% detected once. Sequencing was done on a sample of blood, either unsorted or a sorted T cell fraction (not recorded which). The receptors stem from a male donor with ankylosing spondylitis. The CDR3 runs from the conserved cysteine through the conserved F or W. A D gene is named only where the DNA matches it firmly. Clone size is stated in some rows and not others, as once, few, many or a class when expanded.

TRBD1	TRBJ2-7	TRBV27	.	TGTGCCAGCAGTCTTACCGGGACAGGGGGCTACGAGCAGTACTTC	CASSLTGTGGYEQYF
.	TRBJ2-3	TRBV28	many	TGTGCCAGCAGACGGGGAACAGAGACTAGCACAGATACGCAGTATTTT	CASRRGTETSTDTQYF
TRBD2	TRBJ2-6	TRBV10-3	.	TGTGCCATCAGTGAATGGAGGGAGGGCAGGTCTGGGGCCAACGTCCTGACTTTC	CAISEWREGRSGANVLTF
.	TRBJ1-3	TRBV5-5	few	TGTGCCAGCAGCTCCCAGGGAGCTGAGAGAAACACCATATATTTT	CASSSQGAERNTIYF
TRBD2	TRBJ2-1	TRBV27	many	TGTGCCAGCCAGAAGATAGCGGGAGGGTTCAACAATGAGCAGTTCTTC	CASQKIAGGFNNEQFF
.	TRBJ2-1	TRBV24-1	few	TGTGCCACGGGAACGGGGGCCTCCTACAATGAGCAGTTCTTC	CATGTGASYNEQFF
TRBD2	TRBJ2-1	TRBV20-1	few	TGCAGTGCTAGGGGGACTAGCGGTTTCAATGAGCAGTTCTTC	CSARGTSGFNEQFF
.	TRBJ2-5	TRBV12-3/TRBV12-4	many	TGTGCCAGCAGTTTTTCAGGGGGGGAGACCCAGTACTTC	CASSFSGGETQYF
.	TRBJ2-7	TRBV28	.	TGTGCCAGCATGGGGGCAGGGGAGAGGTCGTTTGGCGAGCAGTACTTC	CASMGAGERSFGEQYF
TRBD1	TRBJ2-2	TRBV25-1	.	TGTGCCAGCAGTGGGGGGACAGGGAACACCGGGGAGCTGTTTTTT	CASSGGTGNTGELFF
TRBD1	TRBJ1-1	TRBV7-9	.	TGTGCCAGCAGCTTAGGAGGACAGGGCACTGAAGCTTTCTTT	CASSLGGQGTEAFF
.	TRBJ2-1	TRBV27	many	TGTGGAGTTGGGGAATGGGGGAGCTCCTACAATGAGCAGTTCTTC	CGVGEWGSSYNEQFF
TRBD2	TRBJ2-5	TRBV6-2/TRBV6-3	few	TGTGCCAGCAGTCCTTTTACTAGCGGGAGGGAGGAGACCCAGTACTTC	CASSPFTSGREETQYF
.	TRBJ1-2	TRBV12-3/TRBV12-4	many	TGTGCCAGCAGCCCAACCACAGAATATCCCGGGGGCTACACCTTC	CASSPTTEYPGGYTF
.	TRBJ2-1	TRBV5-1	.	TGCGCCAGCAGCTTAGTGGGAGGAAGCTTTGGGAGCTCCTACAATGAGCAGTTCTTC	CASSLVGGSFGSSYNEQFF
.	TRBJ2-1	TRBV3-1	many	TGTGCCAGCAGCCAAGAAGTAGGGCAGGCATTGGATGAGCAGTTCTTC	CASSQEVGQALDEQFF
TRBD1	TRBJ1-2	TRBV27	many	TGTGCCAGCAGTTTAGGGACAGGGGGCTATGGCTACACCTTC	CASSLGTGGYGYTF
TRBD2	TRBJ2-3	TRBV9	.	TGTGCCAGCAGCCCATGGACTAGCGGGAGCCTCACAGATACGCAGTATTTT	CASSPWTSGSLTDTQYF
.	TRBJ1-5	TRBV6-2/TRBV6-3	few	TGTGCCAGCAGGTACAGTAGCTATAGCAATCAGCCCCAGCATTTT	CASRYSSYSNQPQHF
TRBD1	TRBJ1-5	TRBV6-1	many	TGTGCCAGCAGTGGAAGGGACAGGGTGTTTTCTCAGCCCCAGCATTTT	CASSGRDRVFSQPQHF
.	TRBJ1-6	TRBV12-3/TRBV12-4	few	TGTGCCAGCAGTGGGGACGGGCTGGGTAATTCACCCCTCCACTTT	CASSGDGLGNSPLHF
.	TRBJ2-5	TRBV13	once	TGTGCCAGCAGCCCGGAGGGGGGCCAAGAGACCCAGTACTTC	CASSPEGGQETQYF
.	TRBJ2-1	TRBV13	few	TGTGCCAGCAGCCCGAACGGACCCCCCTCGCTCTTC	CASSPNGPPSLF
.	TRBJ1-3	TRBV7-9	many	TGTGCCAGCAGCTTGTTCCAGGGCCAAGGAAACACCATATATTTT	CASSLFQGQGNTIYF
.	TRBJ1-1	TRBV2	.	TGTGCCAGCAAGGGCCAAGGAACTGAAGCTTTCTTT	CASKGQGTEAFF
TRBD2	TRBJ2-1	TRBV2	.	TGTGCCAGCAGTGACCCCCCTAGCGGGAGCGATGAGCAGTTCTTC	CASSDPPSGSDEQFF
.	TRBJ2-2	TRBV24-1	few	TGTGCCACCAGTGACCGCCAGGGTACCGGGGAGCTGTTTTTT	CATSDRQGTGELFF
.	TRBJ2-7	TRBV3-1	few	TGTGCCAGCAGCTGGGACAATCCCTACGAGCAGTACTTC	CASSWDNPYEQYF
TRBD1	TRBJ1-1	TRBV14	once	TGTGCCAGCAGCCCCTGGACAGGGTACACTGAAGCTTTCTTT	CASSPWTGYTEAFF
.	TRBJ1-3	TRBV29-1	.	TGCAGCGTTGCGGGTGGAGGGGCTGGAAACACCATATATTTT	CSVAGGGAGNTIYF
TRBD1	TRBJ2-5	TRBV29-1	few	TGCAGCGTTGCATCCGGGACAGGAGGTTTCCGCCAAGAGACCCAGTACTTC	CSVASGTGGFRQETQYF
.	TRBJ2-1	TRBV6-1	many	TGTGCCAGCAGTGAAAATTACAATGAGCAGTTCTTC	CASSENYNEQFF
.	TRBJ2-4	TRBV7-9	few	TGTGCCAGCAGCCCCGAGGGGGGGAACATTCAGTACTTC	CASSPEGGNIQYF
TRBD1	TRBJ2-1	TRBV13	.	TGTGCCAGCAGCTTAGATGGGACAGGGGTCAATGAGCAGTTCTTC	CASSLDGTGVNEQFF
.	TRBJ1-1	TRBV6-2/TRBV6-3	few	TGTGCCAGCAGTTACTCTCCAGGGGTGTCGAACACTGAAGCTTTCTTT	CASSYSPGVSNTEAFF
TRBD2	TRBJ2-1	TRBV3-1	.	TGTGCCAGCAGAGAGATTCAGCGGGACCTATTCGATGAGCAGTTCTTC	CASREIQRDLFDEQFF
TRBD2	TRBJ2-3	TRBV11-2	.	TGTGCCAGCAGCTCCGTTTGGAGGGAGGGTGCCCCAGATACGCAGTATTTT	CASSSVWREGAPDTQYF
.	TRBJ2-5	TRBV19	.	TGTGCCAGTCCCTCAGTCCGGGGTCCAGGGACCCAGTACTTC	CASPSVRGPGTQYF
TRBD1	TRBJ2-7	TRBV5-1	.	TGCGCCAGCAGCCGTGAAGACAGGGGGCAGTACGAGCAGTACTTC	CASSREDRGQYEQYF
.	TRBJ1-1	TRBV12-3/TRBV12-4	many	TGTGCCAGCAGTTTGGGGGACATAGCTCGGACTGAAGCTTTCTTT	CASSLGDIARTEAFF
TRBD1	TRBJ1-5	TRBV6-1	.	TGTGCCAGCAGTCCAGACAGGGACGACAGCAATCAGCCCCAGCATTTT	CASSPDRDDSNQPQHF
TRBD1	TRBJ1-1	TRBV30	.	TGTGCCTGGAGCACGGGACAGGGGAACACTGAAGCTTTCTTT	CAWSTGQGNTEAFF
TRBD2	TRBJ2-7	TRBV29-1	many	TGCAGCGTTGTGGGGACTAGCGGGAGGTTATACGAGCAGTACTTC	CSVVGTSGRLYEQYF
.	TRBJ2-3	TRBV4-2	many	TGTGCCAGCAGCCAAGATCAGGCAGGGGGCACAGATACGCAGTATTTT	CASSQDQAGGTDTQYF
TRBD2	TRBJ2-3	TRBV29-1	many	TGCAGCGTCGAGGACGGCCTACGGACTAGCGGGAGGCCTCCTAGCACAGATACGCAGTATTTT	CSVEDGLRTSGRPPSTDTQYF